This T cell receptor (beta chain) comes out of a study of CD8 T cells in Susac syndrome. About the study: Among the Susac syndrome patients who underwent sequencing, more than 5 had clinically active disease, while about eight of them were in remission.

Reverse transcription used about 0.45 to 1 ug RNA and random hexamers. In TCRdb, the immunoSEQ multiplex PCR reads were re-called with MiXCR into one record per CDR3 protein. The sample yields roughly 130,000 distinct CDR3 sequences, about 95% seen once. The CDR3 runs to 15 residues. Germline-derived CDR1 and CDR2 are DFQATT and SNEGSKA (reference sequence). After removal of 3 bases from V and 6 bases from J, the junction contained 10 bases not matched to a gene. The chain recombines TRBV20-1 with TRBJ2-3; 9 bases fit TRBD2. Sequencing input: CD8+ T cells from PBMCs. The TCR sequence derives from a human donor with Susac syndrome. DNA of the CDR3: TGCAGTGCTAGTGTTAGCGGGGGTTCTAGGGATACGCAGTATTTT. Protein: CSASVSGGSRDTQYF.